These 22 T cell receptor beta chains were sequenced from one sample in a study of CD8+ T cells in alopecia areata. RNA extraction and reverse transcription yielded cDNA as sequencing template. TCRdb keeps only in-frame clones here, not all; method: immunoSEQ multiplex PCR. The table records 210,000 or so clones, over 60% of them present only once. Treatment denoted: oral pan-JAK inhibitor, 5-10 mg twice daily. This specimen consisted of CD4+ T cells sorted from blood, obtained between weeks 44 and 45, from a patient treated with tofacitinib. The receptor source for this set is a human donor with alopecia areata.

The genes are TRBV5-1 and TRBJ1-6; TRBD1 might be the D (6 bases). The CDR3 has 16 amino acids. With 4 bases removed from V and 8 bases from J, the gap between germline ends came to 19 bases. The V gene's germline CDR1 is SGHRS and CDR2 YFSETQ. In DNA form, the CDR3 reads TGCGCCAGCAGCCGGGCTCTAGGGGGTACGGATTCACCCCTCCACTTT. This translates into CASSRALGGTDSPLHF.

This clone was picked up one time. The chain recombines TRBV7-2 with TRBJ2-5, with D perhaps assigned TRBD1 or TRBD2 (6 bases each). Germline loops: CDR1 SGHTA, CDR2 FQGNSA. The CDR3 spans 14 residues. Trimming took 1 base from V and 5 from J, leaving 11 bases between them. The CDR3 protein is CASSLGTGRETQYF. The DNA for the CDR3 is TGTGCCAGCAGCTTAGGCACAGGGAGGGAGACCCAGTACTTC. The full variable domain, completed using reference TRBV7-2 and TRBJ2-5, is GAGVSQSPSNKVTEKGKDVELRCDPISGHTALYWYRQSLGQGLEFLIYFQGNSAPDKSGLPSDRFSAERTGGSVSTLTIQRTQQEDSAVYLCASSLGTGRETQYFGPGTRLLVL.

This chain connects TRBV30 to TRBJ2-2; 9 positions agree with TRBD1. CDR1 GTSNPN and CDR2 SVGIG come from the germline V gene (reference sequence). The V segment lost 5 bases and the J segment 2 bases; nucleotides outside the gene matches: 6. The CDR3 is made up of 15 amino acids. CDR3 region: CAWDRGSGNTGELFF. CDR3 DNA: TGTGCCTGGGACAGGGGGAGTGGAAACACCGGGGAGCTGTTTTTT.

J is TRBJ2-1 and V is TRBV2, with a possible D match to TRBD1 (5 bases). CDR3 length equals 15 residues. Per germline, CDR1 SNHLY and CDR2 FYNNEI. The V gene lost 3 bases and the J gene lost 4 bases, with 13 bases spanning the gap. The chain's CDR3 is CASSEIQGRYNEQFF. For the CDR3, the DNA is TGTGCCAGCAGTGAGATCCAGGGTCGTTACAATGAGCAGTTCTTC.

The rearrangement links TRBV10-3 to TRBJ1-2, with 9 nucleotides matching TRBD1. This CDR3 is 18 amino acids long. In germline, CDR1 is ENHRY, CDR2 SYGVKD. With 2 bases clipped from V and 7 bases from J, the junction kept 17 bases outside the gene matches. The CDR3 spells CAISEPHLGGQGSGGYTF. CDR3 DNA sequence: TGTGCCATCAGTGAGCCCCACCTTGGGGGACAGGGATCGGGTGGCTACACCTTC.

V gene TRBV7-2 combines with J gene TRBJ2-1; a possible D gene is TRBD1 (7 bases). The CDR3 runs to 16 residues. Germline values: CDR1 SGHTA, CDR2 FQGNSA. Trimming stripped 3 bases from V and 1 base from J, with 13 bases between. DNA of the CDR3: TGTGCCAGCAGCTTCCGACCAGGGGGGTCCTACAATGAGCAGTTCTTC. It is translated as CASSFRPGGSYNEQFF.

This clone showed up just a few times. This sequence joins TRBV19 and TRBJ2-7; weak D call: TRBD2 (6 bases). Germline values: CDR1 LNHDA, CDR2 SQIVND (reference sequence). V shed 11 bases and J shed 2 bases, with 13 bases lying between them. This CDR3 has 12 amino acids. The DNA of the CDR3 is TGTGCCTCTTCGGGACTGACCTACGAGCAGTACTTC. It encodes CASSGLTYEQYF.

The chain is built from TRBV13 and TRBJ2-2, with D uncertain. Trimming cost V 8 bases and J 5 bases, with 15 bases left between them. The CDR3 runs to 14 residues. Germline CDR1 and CDR2: PRHDT and FYEKMQ (reference sequence). CDR3 sequence (DNA): TGTGCCAGCCGATTATATAGTGAAACCGGGGAGCTGTTTTTT. This translates into CASRLYSETGELFF.

This clone was observed a handful of times. V is TRBV29-1 and J is TRBJ2-1; 12 bases are a match to TRBD2. This CDR3 is built from 11 residues. Per the germline V gene, CDR1 is SQVTM and CDR2 is ANQGSEA. V was clipped by 6 bases and J by 15 bases; unmatched bases: 6. The CDR3 DNA reads as TGCAGCGTCTGGACTAGCGGGGTTGGGTTCTTC. Translation: CSVWTSGVGFF.

This clone was counted a single time. The chain joins TRBV2 to TRBJ1-4; no reliable D call. The CDR3 is 16 residues long. Between the trimmed V and J ends, which lost 4 bases and 2 bases, there was a span of 14 bases. The V gene's germline CDR1 is SNHLY and CDR2 FYNNEI. The CDR3 nucleotides are TGTGCCAGCAGTGCACGGACTGGCGGGACTAATGAAAAACTGTTTTTT. It yields the protein CASSARTGGTNEKLFF. The full variable domain, its missing parts supplied by reference TRBV2 and TRBJ1-4, is EPEVTQTPSHQVTQMGQEVILRCVPISNHLYFYWYRQILGQKVEFLVSFYNNEISEKSEIFDDQFSVERPDGSNFTLKIRSTKLEDSAMYFCASSARTGGTNEKLFFGSGTQLSVL.

The chain links TRBV29-1 to TRBJ2-3; no clear D. Deletions cut 6 bases from V and 5 bases from J, with 15 bases between. There are 13 residues in the CDR3. The germline CDR1 and CDR2 sequences are SQVTM and ANQGSEA. The CDR3, as DNA: TGCAGCGTGGGGTCCCTAGTCTTAGATACGCAGTATTTT. Amino acids: CSVGSLVLDTQYF.

The chain carries TRBV23-1 and TRBJ1-1; D remains unclear. TRBV23-1 is marked as an open reading frame, function uncertain. The CDR3 extends over 17 amino acids. The V gene lost 2 bases and the J gene lost 0 bases, with 16 bases spanning the gap. CDR3 region: CASSQLQREGLNTEAFF. The CDR3 nucleotides read TGCGCCAGCAGTCAACTACAGAGGGAAGGGTTGAACACTGAAGCTTTCTTT.

This CDR3 reads CASSELGGGPAEQFF. The CDR3 nucleotides read TGTGCCAGCAGTGAGTTAGGCGGGGGGCCGGCTGAGCAGTTCTTC. The chain links TRBV6-4 to TRBJ2-1; 8 bases are a match to TRBD2. CDR3 length: 15 amino acids. Germline V gene lookup returns CDR1 MRHNA and CDR2 SNTAGT. With 3 bases clipped from V and 9 bases from J, the junction kept 10 bases outside the gene matches.

The chain carries TRBV30 and TRBJ1-5; D not certain. V dropped 0 bases and J dropped 6 bases, with 12 bases sitting between them. Germline values: CDR1 GTSNPN, CDR2 SVGIG (reference sequence). The CDR3 covers 14 residues. CDR3 coding DNA: TGTGCCTGGAGTGTGGAGGGTAGAGGTCAGCCCCAGCATTTT. This encodes CAWSVEGRGQPQHF.

The genes are TRBV9 and TRBJ1-6, with TRBD1 identical over 10 bases. With V trimmed by 4 bases and J by 9 bases, 7 bases remained unmatched. CDR3 size: 15 residues. Germline V gene lookup returns CDR1 SGDLS and CDR2 YYNGEE. Here the CDR3 DNA reads TGTGCCAGCAGCCCCGAGACAGGGGGCGGTTCACCCCTCCACTTT. Amino acids: CASSPETGGGSPLHF.

The chain employs TRBV19 and TRBJ1-2, with 10 bases aligning to TRBD1. Germline trimming cut 7 bases from V and 4 bases from J; bases unmatched to any gene: 12. This CDR3 has 16 amino acids. Germline CDR1 and CDR2: LNHDA and SQIVND (reference sequence). The CDR3 region is CASIPRLGQGSYGYTF. The CDR3 DNA reads as TGTGCCAGTATCCCACGTTTGGGACAGGGGAGCTATGGCTACACCTTC.

The chain employs TRBV4-3 and TRBJ2-5, with a weak D call TRBD1 (6 bases). This CDR3 comprises 15 residues. Trimming stripped 0 bases from V and 4 bases from J, with 12 bases between. The germline CDR1 and CDR2 sequences are LGHNA and YSLEER. CDR3 DNA sequence: TGCGCCAGCAGCCAAGATCCGTCAGGGGTAGAGACCCAGTACTTC. It is translated as CASSQDPSGVETQYF.

This chain links TRBV5-1 with TRBJ2-3; either TRBD1 or TRBD2 may fit D (6 bases each). Germline V gene sequence: CDR1 SGHRS, CDR2 YFSETQ. The ends were cut back, 0 bases at V and 3 bases at J, with 11 bases in the middle. The CDR3 length is 15 residues. The CDR3 coding sequence is TGCGCCAGCAGCTTGGCGGGGGCGGTAACAGATACGCAGTATTTT. This codes for CASSLAGAVTDTQYF.

The CDR3, as DNA: TGCGCCAGCAGGCGGGGTAGGGACACTGAAGCTTTCTTT. This encodes CASRRGRDTEAFF. The chain links TRBV5-1 to TRBJ1-1; D remains ambiguous. Germline V lookup: CDR1 SGHRS, CDR2 YFSETQ. V shed 5 bases and J shed 3 bases, with 11 bases lying between them. This CDR3 is built from 13 residues.

The V call is TRBV4-3, the J call TRBJ2-3; D is uncertain. The CDR3 has 13 amino acids. Trimming took 0 bases from V and 5 from J, leaving 6 bases between them. CDR1 is LGHNA, CDR2 YSLEER, per germline. This CDR3 is CASSQDFGDTQYF. The CDR3 DNA reads TGCGCCAGCAGCCAAGATTTTGGAGATACGCAGTATTTT.

This clone occurred a few times. The chain has TRBV7-9 and TRBJ1-1, with 9 bases lining up with TRBD1. The CDR3 runs to 16 residues. Germline V CDR1 and CDR2: SEHNR, FQNEAQ (reference sequence). The J segment lost 9 bases and the V segment lost 2 bases, leaving 13 bases of the junction unmatched. The CDR3, as DNA: TGTGCCAGCAGCTTACCCCGGCGGATGGGACAGGGAAAAGCTTTCTTT. It translates to CASSLPRRMGQGKAFF. The full variable domain, rest sourced from reference TRBV7-9 and TRBJ1-1, is DTGVSQNPRHKITKRGQNVTFRCDPISEHNRLYWYRQTLGQGPEFLTYFQNEAQLEKSRLLSDRFSAERPKGSFSTLEIQRTEQGDSAMYLCASSLPRRMGQGKAFFGQGTRLTVV.

The chain uses TRBV7-2 and TRBJ2-3; D is uncertain. In germline, CDR1 is SGHTA, CDR2 FQGNSA. V was shortened by 1 base and J by 1 base, with 12 bases between the two germline ends. The CDR3 covers 16 residues. CDR3 nucleotides: TGTGCCAGCAGCTTAGGGCCCCATGGGGGCACAGATACGCAGTATTTT. As protein: CASSLGPHGGTDTQYF.